This TCR beta chain was retrieved from a study of cytomegalovirus exposure and HLA in healthy donors. Germline V lookup: CDR1 GTSNPN, CDR2 SVGIG (reference sequence). Trimming cost V 1 base and J 2 bases; bases outside gene matches: 5. This CDR3 has 14 amino acids. Sequencing used immunoSEQ multiplex PCR; TCRdb keeps in-frame clones, though not all of them. The table shows about 280,000 clones, with about 86% occurring only once. For this clone: Antigen specificity is unknown.

Study observations and caveats: Subsequent analysis revealed that first-cohort TCR clusters tended to co-occur in the approximately 120 validation repertoires. A few CMV-associated chains proved CMV antigen-specific in vitro. Reportedly, cytomegalovirus status was diagnosed with high sensitivity and specificity.

The source of this sequence is a woman aged 18-30 years in good health and CMV-seronegative. The rearrangement joins TRBV30 to TRBJ2-7; TRBD1 agrees at 7 bases. Sequencing was done on a sample of PBMCs. For the CDR3, the DNA is TGTGCCTGGAGTGACAGGGGATTACCCTACGAGCAGTACTTC. This translates into CAWSDRGLPYEQYF.